The source of this T cell receptor beta chain is a study of shared T cell receptors in the human thymus. Assay used: immunoSEQ multiplex PCR; TCRdb lists only in-frame clones, some missing. This table holds hundreds of thousands of clones, around 87% found once. With regard to this clone: This sample also contains other DNA sequences that code for the same CDR3.

This same sample was also part of a study on human thymus T cells.

The sequence was collected from a boy in the first two years of life with a congenital heart defect. Sequenced input: thymocytes.

The CDR3: CASSLLGGQETQYF. CDR3 nucleotide sequence: TGTGCCAGCAGCTTATTGGGGGGACAAGAGACCCAGTACTTC. The V call is TRBV7-9, the J call TRBJ2-5, with D perhaps TRBD2 (6 bases). In germline, CDR1 is SEHNR, CDR2 FQNEAQ (reference sequence). Trimming removed 2 bases at V and 2 bases at J, with 9 bases between. The CDR3 contains 14 residues.